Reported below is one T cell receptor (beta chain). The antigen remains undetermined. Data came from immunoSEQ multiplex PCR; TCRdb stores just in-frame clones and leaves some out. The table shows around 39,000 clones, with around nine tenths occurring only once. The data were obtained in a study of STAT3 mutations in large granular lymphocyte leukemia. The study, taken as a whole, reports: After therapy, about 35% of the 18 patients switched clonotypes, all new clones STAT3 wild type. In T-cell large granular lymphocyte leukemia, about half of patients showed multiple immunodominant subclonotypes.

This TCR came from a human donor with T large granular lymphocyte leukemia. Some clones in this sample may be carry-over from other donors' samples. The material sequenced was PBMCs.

DNA for the CDR3: TGTGCCAGCAGACGCCAACAGGGGAATCAGCCCCAGCATTTT. It yields the protein CASRRQQGNQPQHF. V is TRBV6-5 and J is TRBJ1-5; 7 nucleotides match TRBD1. Germline loops: CDR1 MNHEY, CDR2 SVGAGI. Trimming took 6 bases from V and 4 from J; bases not matched to a gene: 6. The CDR3 consists of 14 residues.